Below are 5 T cell receptor beta chains sequenced from a single sample in a study of T cells in localized non-small cell lung cancer. Assay: immunoSEQ multiplex PCR; the TCRdb copy retains only in-frame clones and omits some. The sample includes tens of thousands of clones, 86% seen only once; the top ten take roughly 6.9%. The sequenced sample was peripheral blood, obtained before any cancer treatment. These receptors were collected from a woman aged 18-49 years with stage III lung adenocarcinoma.

This sequence joins TRBV25-1 and TRBJ1-1, with a tentative D call TRBD1 (5 bases). The length of the CDR3 is 12 residues. The germline V and J ends were trimmed by 7 bases and 2 bases, with 8 bases remaining between them. Germline assignment: CDR1 MGHDK and CDR2 SYGVNS. The CDR3: CASNRGNTEAFF. CDR3 DNA sequence: TGTGCCAGCAACCGGGGCAACACTGAAGCTTTCTTT.

V usage is TRBV18 and J usage is TRBJ2-5; D is undetermined. Germline V gives CDR1 KGHSH, CDR2 LQKENI. V lost 1 base to trimming and J lost 5 bases, with 2 bases between them. This CDR3 is 11 amino acids long. CDR3 DNA: TGTGCCAGCTCACCACGGGAGACCCAGTACTTC. Encoded protein: CASSPRETQYF.

This chain uses TRBV27 with TRBJ1-3; D remains ambiguous. Germline CDR1 is MNHEY and CDR2 is SMNVEV (reference sequence). CDR3 length: 14 amino acids. Trimming pared 5 bases from V and 1 base from J, leaving 9 bases between. The DNA of the CDR3 is TGTGCCAGCAGTCCCCAGGTTTCTGGAAACACCATATATTTT. Protein: CASSPQVSGNTIYF.

The rearrangement uses TRBV5-8 and TRBJ1-1; no firm D call. CDR3 length: 14 residues. Trimming cost V 4 bases and J 0 bases, with 10 bases left between them. CDR1 is SGHTS and CDR2 is YDEGEE in the germline V gene. The CDR3 nucleotides read TGTGCCAGCAGCCCTCGGCAGCTGAACACTGAAGCTTTCTTT. Translated, it gives CASSPRQLNTEAFF.

The gene calls are TRBV11-2 and TRBJ2-1; 8 positions agree with TRBD2. J lost 6 bases, V lost 0 bases, and 4 bases had no gene match. Germline V lookup: CDR1 SGHAT, CDR2 FQNNGV. The CDR3 runs 15 residues. CDR3 residues: CASSLERGGFNEQFF. The CDR3 DNA sequence: TGTGCCAGCAGCTTAGAGCGCGGGGGGTTCAATGAGCAGTTCTTC.